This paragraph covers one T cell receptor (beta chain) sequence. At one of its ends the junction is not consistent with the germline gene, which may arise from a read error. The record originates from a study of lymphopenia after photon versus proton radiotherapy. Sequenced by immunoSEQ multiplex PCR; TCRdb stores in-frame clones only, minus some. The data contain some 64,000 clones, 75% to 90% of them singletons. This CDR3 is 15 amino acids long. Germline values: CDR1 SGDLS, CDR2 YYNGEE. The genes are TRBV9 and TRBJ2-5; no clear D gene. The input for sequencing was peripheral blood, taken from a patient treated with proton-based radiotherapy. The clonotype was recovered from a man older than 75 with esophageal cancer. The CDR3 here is CASSVEGLPQGTQYF. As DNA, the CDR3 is TGTGCCAGCAGCGTCGAAGGCCTCCCTCAAGGGACCCAGTACTTC.